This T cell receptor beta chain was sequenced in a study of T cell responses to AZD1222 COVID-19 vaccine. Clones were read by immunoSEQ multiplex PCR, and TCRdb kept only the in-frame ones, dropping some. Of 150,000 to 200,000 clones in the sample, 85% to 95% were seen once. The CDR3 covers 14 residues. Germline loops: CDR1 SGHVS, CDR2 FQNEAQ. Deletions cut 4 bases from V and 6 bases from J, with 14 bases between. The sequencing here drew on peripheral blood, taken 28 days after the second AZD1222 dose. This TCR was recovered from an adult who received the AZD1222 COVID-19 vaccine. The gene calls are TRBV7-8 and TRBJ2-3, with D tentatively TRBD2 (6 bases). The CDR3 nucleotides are TGTGCCAGCAGCTCCTCTAGCGTTTGGGATACGCAGTATTTT. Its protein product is CASSSSSVWDTQYF.